A single sample gave rise to the 18 T cell receptor beta chains below, sequenced in a study of blood T cell repertoires in COVID-19. Method: immunoSEQ multiplex PCR; TCRdb's copy keeps in-frame clones and lacks some. In the table there are about 170,000 clones, around 83% of which are singletons. The source material was peripheral blood. These TCRs come from a woman between 65 and 79 years old who had recovered from COVID-19.

This chain uses TRBV29-1 with TRBJ2-7; 8 bases match TRBD2. Germline CDR1 is SQVTM and CDR2 is ANQGSEA. The CDR3 is 11 amino acids. The V and J ends lost 6 bases and 3 bases, in that order; junction bases with no gene match: 1. CDR3 nucleotide sequence: TGCAGCGTGGGACTAGACTACGAGCAGTACTTC. Protein sequence: CSVGLDYEQYF.

The chain joins TRBV9 to TRBJ2-7; TRBD2 matches at 10 bases. V shed 2 bases and J 2 bases; nucleotides not matched to a gene: 4. Germline CDR1 and CDR2: SGDLS and YYNGEE. The CDR3 runs 15 residues. Here the CDR3 DNA reads TGTGCCAGCAGCGTTGGGCTAGCGGGGGCCTACGAGCAGTACTTC. As protein: CASSVGLAGAYEQYF.

The J gene is TRBJ1-5, the V gene TRBV30; tentatively, D is TRBD1 (5 bases). The CDR3 totals 14 residues. V was clipped by 2 bases and J by 2 bases, with 10 bases between them. Germline-derived CDR1 and CDR2 are GTSNPN and SVGIG (reference sequence). CDR3 sequence reads: CAWSFRAGNQPQHF. CDR3 coding DNA: TGTGCCTGGAGTTTCAGGGCAGGCAATCAGCCCCAGCATTTT. Full variable domain (remainder filled in from reference TRBV30 and TRBJ1-5): SQTIHQWPATLVQPVGSPLSLECTVEGTSNPNLYWYRQAAGRGLQLLFYSVGIGQISSEVPQNLSASRPQDRQFILSSKKLLLSDSGFYLCAWSFRAGNQPQHFGDGTRLSIL.

The gene calls are TRBV6-5 and TRBJ1-1, with D possibly being TRBD1 (5 bases). Germline loops: CDR1 MNHEY, CDR2 SVGAGI. The CDR3 runs to 15 residues. The V and J ends lost 6 bases and 7 bases respectively, with 21 bases between them. This CDR3 reads CASRLGGGWGDEAFF. CDR3 nucleotide sequence: TGTGCCAGCAGGCTGGGGGGTGGTTGGGGAGATGAAGCTTTCTTT.

The chain employs TRBV11-3 and TRBJ2-3; 9 bases match TRBD2. Trimming took 5 bases from V and 3 from J; bases not matched to a gene: 6. This CDR3 contains 15 residues. Germline V gene lookup returns CDR1 SGHNT and CDR2 YENEEA. DNA of the CDR3: TGTGCCAGCAGCCCCCGGACTAGCGCAACAGATACGCAGTATTTT. Protein sequence: CASSPRTSATDTQYF.

V usage is TRBV6-1 and J usage is TRBJ1-3; no clear D gene. This CDR3 has 16 amino acids. Per the germline V gene, CDR1 is MNHNS and CDR2 is SASEGT. Trimming removed 3 bases from V and 3 bases from J, with 15 bases in between. CDR3 amino acids: CASSEHPPGFGNTIYF. CDR3 coding DNA: TGTGCCAGCAGTGAGCACCCCCCCGGGTTTGGAAACACCATATATTTT.

This rearrangement joins TRBV18 to TRBJ2-4; unclear D gene. The CDR3 sequence is 15 residues long. V was pared by 3 bases and J by 1 base, with 10 bases between. The germline CDR1 and CDR2 sequences are KGHSH and LQKENI. The CDR3 DNA reads TGTGCCAGCTCACCCCAAACTACGGCCAAAAACATTCAGTACTTC. It yields the protein CASSPQTTAKNIQYF.

J is TRBJ1-2 and V is TRBV12-3 or TRBV12-4; D unresolved. The length of the CDR3 is 13 residues. V dropped 7 bases and J dropped 13 bases, with 22 bases sitting between them. As DNA, the CDR3 is TGTGCCAGCACCCGGGTGGGGTTACTAGGCCCCACCTTC. Translated: CASTRVGLLGPTF.

V is TRBV27 and J is TRBJ2-1; maybe TRBD2 (6 bases). The CDR3 sequence is 14 residues long. Germline CDR1 is MNHEY and CDR2 is SMNVEV (reference sequence). V lost 5 bases to trimming and J lost 4 bases, with 12 bases between them. The CDR3 DNA sequence: TGTGCCAGCAGTGAAGTAGCGGCATACAATGAGCAGTTCTTC. Translation gives CASSEVAAYNEQFF.

This clone was counted a few times. The chain joins TRBV27 to TRBJ2-3, with 12 bases fitting TRBD2. Germline assignment: CDR1 MNHEY and CDR2 SMNVEV (reference sequence). The V gene end was trimmed by 1 base and the J gene end by 11 bases; junction bases not matched to a gene: 10. There are 16 residues in the CDR3. CDR3 residues: CASSLWTSGVPRVQYF. CDR3 DNA: TGTGCCAGCAGTTTATGGACTAGCGGGGTGCCAAGGGTGCAGTATTTT.

The chain couples TRBV7-3 to TRBJ1-2; a weak D match, TRBD1 (5 bases). Germline lookup yields CDR1 SGHTA and CDR2 FQGTGA. The CDR3 runs 15 residues. Trimming cost V 2 bases and J 8 bases, with 18 bases left between them. CDR3 DNA sequence: TGTGCCAGCAGCTTAGGAGGGACTGCCTCGGGCGGCTACACCTTC. Translation: CASSLGGTASGGYTF.

The gene calls are TRBV7-9 and TRBJ1-5; 10 nucleotides line up with TRBD1. The germline V gene encodes CDR1 SEHNR and CDR2 FQNEAQ (reference sequence). This CDR3 spans 14 amino acids. The junction had 2 bases not matched to a gene; V was cut back by 4 bases and J by 5 bases. The CDR3 loop is CASSSDRGYQPQHF. The CDR3 DNA reads as TGTGCCAGCAGCTCGGACAGGGGGTATCAGCCCCAGCATTTT.

This clone was detected only once. The gene calls are TRBV27 and TRBJ1-1, with D uncertain. Germline CDR1 is MNHEY and CDR2 is SMNVEV (reference sequence). Deletions cut 10 bases from V and 1 base from J, with 19 bases between. The CDR3 has 15 amino acids. CDR3 sequence reads: CATLKQGGWNTEAFF. CDR3 nucleotide sequence: TGTGCCACCCTAAAGCAAGGAGGGTGGAACACTGAAGCTTTCTTT.

The V gene is TRBV5-1, the J gene TRBJ2-7; perhaps TRBD2 as D (5 bases). Trimming stripped 2 bases from V and 3 bases from J, with 9 bases between. Germline-derived CDR1 and CDR2 are SGHRS and YFSETQ. The CDR3 has 13 amino acids. The CDR3 DNA reads as TGCGCCAGCAGCTTAAACCGGGACTACGAGCAGTACTTC. Translating gives CASSLNRDYEQYF.

The count of this clone is one. The chain recombines TRBV7-2 with TRBJ2-5; D not resolved. The CDR3 totals 15 residues. V lost 1 base, J lost 7 bases, and 16 bases lay in between. Germline loops: CDR1 SGHTA, CDR2 FQGNSA. The CDR3 DNA reads as TGTGCCAGCAGCTTAGGGCCCCCCAGGCATGGGACCCAGTACTTC. This encodes CASSLGPPRHGTQYF. The whole variable domain, remainder taken from reference TRBV7-2 and TRBJ2-5, is GAGVSQSPSNKVTEKGKDVELRCDPISGHTALYWYRQSLGQGLEFLIYFQGNSAPDKSGLPSDRFSAERTGGSVSTLTIQRTQQEDSAVYLCASSLGPPRHGTQYFGPGTRLLVL.

This clone was counted only a few times. The chain employs TRBV3-1 (or the pseudogene TRBV3-2) and TRBJ1-1; D is unclear. CDR1 and CDR2 from the germline V gene are LGHDT and YNNKEL (reference sequence). Trimming removed 5 bases from V and 2 bases from J, with 12 bases in between. CDR3 length equals 14 residues. The CDR3 nucleotides read TGTGCCAGCAGCGCCCGGGAGAGCAACACTGAAGCTTTCTTT. Encoded protein: CASSARESNTEAFF.

This rearrangement joins TRBV3-1 (or the pseudogene TRBV3-2) to TRBJ2-2; tentative D call: TRBD2 (6 bases). V lost 7 bases and J lost 3, with 15 bases in between. Germline V gene data show CDR1 as LGHDT and CDR2 as YNNKEL (reference sequence). The length of the CDR3 is 15 residues. In DNA form, the CDR3 reads TGTGCCAGCAAAAAAGAGCGGGCCCACACCGGGGAGCTGTTTTTT. It encodes CASKKERAHTGELFF.

The V call is TRBV5-1, the J call TRBJ1-3; 9 bases line up with TRBD1. Trimming cost V 4 bases and J 8 bases; bases outside gene matches: 7. This CDR3 has 14 amino acids. Germline CDR1 is SGHRS and CDR2 is YFSETQ. This CDR3 is CASSIGQGRDTIYF. The DNA for the CDR3 is TGCGCCAGCAGCATCGGACAGGGGAGGGACACCATATATTTT. Based on the CDR3 plus reference TRBV5-1 and TRBJ1-3, the full variable domain is KAGVTQTPRYLIKTRGQQVTLSCSPISGHRSVSWYQQTPGQGLQFLFEYFSETQRNKGNFPGRFSGRQFSNSRSEMNVSTLELGDSALYLCASSIGQGRDTIYFGEGSWLTVV.